This T cell receptor (beta chain) was obtained from a study of T cell changes during pregnancy in multiple sclerosis (dated by TCRdb to between 2018 and 2021). About the study as a whole: The study looked at changes in the T cell repertoire across pregnancy in women with multiple sclerosis.

The library was generated by the immunoSEQ multiplex PCR assay. TCRdb re-hosts the immuneACCESS table, in-frame sequences only. Its copies lack some clones; in the studies checked, an unresolved V gene accounts for under half of them, and the cause for the rest is not known. The sample contains tens of thousands of clones, 90% to 95% of them found a single time. The top ten hold approximately 2.5% of the sample. Its CDR3 holds 14 amino acids, cysteine through phenylalanine. Only the CDR3 DNA is retained, 42 bases long and in frame from the first base. V is reduced by 1 base and J by 6 bases, leaving a spacing of 15 bases between them. In the germline V gene, CDR1 corresponds to SQVTM and CDR2 to ANQGSEA. Regarding this clone: Its antigen remains unidentified. No base-level quality is on record; no much larger clone is a single base apart.

The TCR comes from a female donor with multiple sclerosis, enrolled in a pregnancy study. The source was peripheral blood, collected before pregnancy. This chain is built from TRBV29-1 and TRBJ2-5; TRBD1 might be the D gene, on 5 matching bases. The CDR3 region reads CSVEGGARKKTQYF. Read as DNA, the sequence is TGCAGCGTTGAAGGTGGGGCTAGAAAAAAGACCCAGTACTTC.